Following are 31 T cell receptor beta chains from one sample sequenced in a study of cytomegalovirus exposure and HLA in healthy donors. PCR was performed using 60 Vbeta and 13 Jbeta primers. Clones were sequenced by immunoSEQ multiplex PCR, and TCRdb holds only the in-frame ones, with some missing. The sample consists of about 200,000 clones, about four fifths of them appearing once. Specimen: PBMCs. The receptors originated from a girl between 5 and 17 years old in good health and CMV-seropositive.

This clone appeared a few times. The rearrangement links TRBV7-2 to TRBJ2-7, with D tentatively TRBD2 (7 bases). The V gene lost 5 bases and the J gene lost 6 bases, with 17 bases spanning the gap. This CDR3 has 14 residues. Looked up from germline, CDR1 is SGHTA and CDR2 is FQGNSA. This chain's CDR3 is CASSRTGGGPEQYF. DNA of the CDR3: TGTGCCAGCAGCCGGACGGGGGGCGGGCCCGAGCAGTACTTC. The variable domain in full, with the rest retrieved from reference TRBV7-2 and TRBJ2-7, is GAGVSQSPSNKVTEKGKDVELRCDPISGHTALYWYRQSLGQGLEFLIYFQGNSAPDKSGLPSDRFSAERTGGSVSTLTIQRTQQEDSAVYLCASSRTGGGPEQYFGPGTRLTVT.

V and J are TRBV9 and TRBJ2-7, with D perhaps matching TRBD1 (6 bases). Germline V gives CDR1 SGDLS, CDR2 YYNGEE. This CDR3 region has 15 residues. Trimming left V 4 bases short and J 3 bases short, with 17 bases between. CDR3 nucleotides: TGTGCCAGCAGCCTCAGATCTGGACAGTACTACGAGCAGTACTTC. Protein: CASSLRSGQYYEQYF.

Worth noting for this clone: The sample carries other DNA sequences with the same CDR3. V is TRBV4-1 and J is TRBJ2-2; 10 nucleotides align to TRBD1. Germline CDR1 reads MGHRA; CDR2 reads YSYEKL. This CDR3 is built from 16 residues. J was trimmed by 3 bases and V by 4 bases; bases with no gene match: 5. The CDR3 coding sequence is TGCGCCAGCAGCCCCTGGACAGGGGGGGACACCGGGGAGCTGTTTTTT. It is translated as CASSPWTGGDTGELFF.

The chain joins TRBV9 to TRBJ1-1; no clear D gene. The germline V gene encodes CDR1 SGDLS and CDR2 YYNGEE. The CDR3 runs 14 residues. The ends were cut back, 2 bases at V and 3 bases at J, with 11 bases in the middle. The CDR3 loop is CASSVREHDTEAFF. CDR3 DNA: TGTGCCAGCAGCGTTCGTGAGCATGACACTGAAGCTTTCTTT. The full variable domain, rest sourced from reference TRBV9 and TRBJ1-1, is DSGVTQTPKHLITATGQRVTLRCSPRSGDLSVYWYQQSLDQGLQFLIQYYNGEERAKGNILERFSAQQFPDLHSELNLSSLELGDSALYFCASSVREHDTEAFFGQGTRLTVV.

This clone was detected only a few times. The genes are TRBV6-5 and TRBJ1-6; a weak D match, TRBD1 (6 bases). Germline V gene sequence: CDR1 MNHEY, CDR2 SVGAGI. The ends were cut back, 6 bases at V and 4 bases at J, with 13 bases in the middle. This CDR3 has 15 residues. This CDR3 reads CASRAGGAYNSPLHF. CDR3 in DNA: TGTGCCAGCAGGGCCGGGGGGGCGTATAATTCACCCCTCCACTTT.

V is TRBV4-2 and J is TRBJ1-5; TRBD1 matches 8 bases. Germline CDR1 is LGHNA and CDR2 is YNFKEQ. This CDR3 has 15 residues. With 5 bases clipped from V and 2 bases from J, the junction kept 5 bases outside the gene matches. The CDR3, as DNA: TGTGCCAGCAGCAGGACAGGGAACGGCAATCAGCCCCAGCATTTT. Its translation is CASSRTGNGNQPQHF.

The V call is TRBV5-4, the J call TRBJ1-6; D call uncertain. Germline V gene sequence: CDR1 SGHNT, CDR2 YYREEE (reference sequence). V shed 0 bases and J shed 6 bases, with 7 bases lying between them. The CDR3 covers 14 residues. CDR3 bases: TGTGCCAGCAGCTTGGGACTCCCTAATTCACCCCTCCACTTT. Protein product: CASSLGLPNSPLHF.

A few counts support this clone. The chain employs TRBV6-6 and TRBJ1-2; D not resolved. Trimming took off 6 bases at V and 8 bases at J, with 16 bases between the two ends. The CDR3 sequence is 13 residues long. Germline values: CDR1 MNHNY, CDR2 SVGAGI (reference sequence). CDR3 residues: CASRSRDSEGYTF. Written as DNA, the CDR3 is TGTGCCAGCAGATCCAGAGATTCGGAGGGCTACACCTTC.

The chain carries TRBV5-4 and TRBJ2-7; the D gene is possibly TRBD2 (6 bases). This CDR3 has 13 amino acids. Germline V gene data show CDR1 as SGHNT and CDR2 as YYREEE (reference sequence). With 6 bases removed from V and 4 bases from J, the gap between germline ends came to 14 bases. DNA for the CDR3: TGTGCCAGCACCCGGAGGGCAGGGTACGAGCAGTACTTC. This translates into CASTRRAGYEQYF.

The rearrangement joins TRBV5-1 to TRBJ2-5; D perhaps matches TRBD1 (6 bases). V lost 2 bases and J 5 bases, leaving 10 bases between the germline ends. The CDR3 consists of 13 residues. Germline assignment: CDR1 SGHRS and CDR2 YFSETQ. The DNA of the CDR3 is TGCGCCAGCAGCTTAACAGGGTCGGAGACCCAGTACTTC. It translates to CASSLTGSETQYF.

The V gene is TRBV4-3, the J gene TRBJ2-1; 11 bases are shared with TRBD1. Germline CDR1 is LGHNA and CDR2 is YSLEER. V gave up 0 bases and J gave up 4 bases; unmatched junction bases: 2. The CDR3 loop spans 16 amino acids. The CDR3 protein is CASSQEGTGGYNEQFF. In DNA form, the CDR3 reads TGCGCCAGCAGCCAAGAAGGGACAGGGGGTTACAATGAGCAGTTCTTC.

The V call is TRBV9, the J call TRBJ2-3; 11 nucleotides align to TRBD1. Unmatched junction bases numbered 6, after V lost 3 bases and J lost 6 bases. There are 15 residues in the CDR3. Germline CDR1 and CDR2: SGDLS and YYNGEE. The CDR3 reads CASSEGDRGWDTQYF. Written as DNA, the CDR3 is TGTGCCAGCAGCGAAGGGGACAGGGGGTGGGATACGCAGTATTTT.

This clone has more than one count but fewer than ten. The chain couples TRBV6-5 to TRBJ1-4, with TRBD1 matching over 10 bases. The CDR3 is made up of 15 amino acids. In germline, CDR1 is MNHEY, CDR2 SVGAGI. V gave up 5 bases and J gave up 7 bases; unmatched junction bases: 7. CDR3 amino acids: CASSKTGTGVEKLFF. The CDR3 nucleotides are TGTGCCAGCAGTAAGACCGGGACAGGGGTTGAAAAACTGTTTTTT.

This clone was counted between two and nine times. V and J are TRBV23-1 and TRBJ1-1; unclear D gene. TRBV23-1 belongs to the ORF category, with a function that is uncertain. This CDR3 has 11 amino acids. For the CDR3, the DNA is TGCGGTTATTACATGAACACTGAAGCTTTCTTT. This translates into CGYYMNTEAFF.

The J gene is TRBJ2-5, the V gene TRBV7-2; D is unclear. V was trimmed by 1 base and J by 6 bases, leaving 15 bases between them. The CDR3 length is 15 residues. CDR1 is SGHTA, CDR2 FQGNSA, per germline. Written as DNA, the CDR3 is TGTGCCAGCAGCTTAGTTGTCCCAGGCCAGAAGACCCAGTACTTC. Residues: CASSLVVPGQKTQYF.

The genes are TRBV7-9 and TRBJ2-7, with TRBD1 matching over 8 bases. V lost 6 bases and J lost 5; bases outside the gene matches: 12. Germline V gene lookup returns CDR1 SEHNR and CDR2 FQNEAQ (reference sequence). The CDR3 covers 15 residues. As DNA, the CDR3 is TGTGCCAGCAGAACTACAGGGGGTCGCGGGGACGAGCAGTACTTC. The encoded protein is CASRTTGGRGDEQYF.

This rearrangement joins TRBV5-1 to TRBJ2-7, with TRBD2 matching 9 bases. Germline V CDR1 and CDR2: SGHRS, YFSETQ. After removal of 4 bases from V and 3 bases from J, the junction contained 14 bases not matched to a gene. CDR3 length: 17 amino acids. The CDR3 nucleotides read TGCGCCAGCAGCCCCAGCCCCGGGACTAGCTACCACTACGAGCAGTACTTC. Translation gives CASSPSPGTSYHYEQYF.

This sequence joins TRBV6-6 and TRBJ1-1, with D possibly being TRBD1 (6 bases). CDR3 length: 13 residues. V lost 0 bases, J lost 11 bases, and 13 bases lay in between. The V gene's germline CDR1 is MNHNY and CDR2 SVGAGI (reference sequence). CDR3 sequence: CASSYSRGPVAFF. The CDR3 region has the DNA TGTGCCAGCAGTTACTCGCGGGGGCCGGTGGCTTTCTTT.

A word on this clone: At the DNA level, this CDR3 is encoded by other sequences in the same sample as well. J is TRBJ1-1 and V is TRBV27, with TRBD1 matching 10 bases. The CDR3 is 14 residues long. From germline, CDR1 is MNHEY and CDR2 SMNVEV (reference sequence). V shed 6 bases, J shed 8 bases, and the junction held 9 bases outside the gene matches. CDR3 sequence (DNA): TGTGCCAGCAGCCTGGGACAGGGGAAGATGGAAGCTTTCTTT. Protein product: CASSLGQGKMEAFF.

The CDR3 here is CASRTGLAGSADTQYF. The DNA of the CDR3 is TGCGCCAGCAGGACCGGACTAGCGGGGAGCGCAGATACGCAGTATTTT. The chain couples TRBV4-1 to TRBJ2-3, with 12 bases fitting TRBD2. Germline assignment: CDR1 MGHRA and CDR2 YSYEKL. The trim removed 6 bases at V and 4 bases at J, leaving 8 bases unmatched. The CDR3 runs 16 residues.

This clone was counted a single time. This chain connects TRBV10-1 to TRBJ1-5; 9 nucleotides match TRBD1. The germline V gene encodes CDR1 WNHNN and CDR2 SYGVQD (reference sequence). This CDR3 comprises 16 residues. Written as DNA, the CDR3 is TGCGTCAAAAGTCCCGGGACAGGGATCGGGGGTCAGCCCCAGCATTTT. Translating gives CVKSPGTGIGGQPQHF.

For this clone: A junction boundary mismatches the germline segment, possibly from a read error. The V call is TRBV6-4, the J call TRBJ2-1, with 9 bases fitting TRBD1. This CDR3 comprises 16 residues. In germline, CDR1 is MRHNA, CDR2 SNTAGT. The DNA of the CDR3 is TGTGCCAGCAGTTACTCGCCGGGACAGGGCGTGGGGGAGCAGTTCTTC. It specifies CASSYSPGQGVGEQFF.

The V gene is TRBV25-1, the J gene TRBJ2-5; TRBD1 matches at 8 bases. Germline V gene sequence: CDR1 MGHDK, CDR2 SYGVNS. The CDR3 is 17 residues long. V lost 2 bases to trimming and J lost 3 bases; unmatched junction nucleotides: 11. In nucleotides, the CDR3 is TGTGCCAGCAGTGAAATAGGTTCTACAGGGGGAAAAGAGACCCAGTACTTC. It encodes CASSEIGSTGGKETQYF.

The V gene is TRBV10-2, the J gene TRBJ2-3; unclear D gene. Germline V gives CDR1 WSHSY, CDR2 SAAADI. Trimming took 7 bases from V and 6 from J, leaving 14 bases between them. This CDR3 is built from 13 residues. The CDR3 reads CASNIAGSDTQYF. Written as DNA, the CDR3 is TGCGCCAGCAACATCGCCGGGTCTGATACGCAGTATTTT.

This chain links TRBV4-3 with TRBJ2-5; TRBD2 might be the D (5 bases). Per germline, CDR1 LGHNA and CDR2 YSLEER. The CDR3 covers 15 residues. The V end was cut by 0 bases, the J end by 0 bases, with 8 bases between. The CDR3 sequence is CASSQDLGDQETQYF. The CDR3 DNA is TGCGCCAGCAGCCAAGATCTCGGGGACCAAGAGACCCAGTACTTC.

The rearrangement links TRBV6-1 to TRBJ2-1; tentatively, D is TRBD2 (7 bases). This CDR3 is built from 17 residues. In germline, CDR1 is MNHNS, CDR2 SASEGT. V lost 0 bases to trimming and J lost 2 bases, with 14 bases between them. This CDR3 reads CASSEAVGGAPYNEQFF. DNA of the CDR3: TGTGCCAGCAGTGAAGCCGTAGGGGGGGCGCCCTACAATGAGCAGTTCTTC.

DNA of the CDR3: TGTGCCAGCAGCCGATACAGGGGGCGAGAGACCCAGTACTTC. Amino acids: CASSRYRGRETQYF. The rearrangement uses TRBV7-9 and TRBJ2-5, with 9 bases lining up with TRBD1. After removal of 5 bases from V and 4 bases from J, the junction contained 5 bases not matched to a gene. Germline values: CDR1 SEHNR, CDR2 FQNEAQ (reference sequence). The CDR3 has 14 amino acids.

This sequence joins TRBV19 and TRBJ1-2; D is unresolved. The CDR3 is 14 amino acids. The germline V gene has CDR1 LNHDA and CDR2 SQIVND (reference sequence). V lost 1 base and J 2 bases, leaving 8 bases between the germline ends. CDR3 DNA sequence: TGTGCCAGTAGTATAGTCTCGGAGAACTATGGCTACACCTTC. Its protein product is CASSIVSENYGYTF.

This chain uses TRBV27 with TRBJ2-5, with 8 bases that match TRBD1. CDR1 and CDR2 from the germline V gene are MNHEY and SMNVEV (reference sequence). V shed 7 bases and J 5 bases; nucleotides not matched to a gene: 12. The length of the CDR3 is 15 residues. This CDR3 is CASNPGGYPPETQYF. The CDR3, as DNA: TGTGCCAGCAATCCAGGGGGCTACCCCCCGGAGACCCAGTACTTC.

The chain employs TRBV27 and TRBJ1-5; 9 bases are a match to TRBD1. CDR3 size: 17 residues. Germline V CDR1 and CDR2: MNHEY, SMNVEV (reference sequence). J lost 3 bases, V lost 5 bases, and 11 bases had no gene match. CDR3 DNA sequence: TGTGCCAGCAGTCGGATTTCTTGGACAGGGGACAATCAGCCCCAGCATTTT. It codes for CASSRISWTGDNQPQHF.

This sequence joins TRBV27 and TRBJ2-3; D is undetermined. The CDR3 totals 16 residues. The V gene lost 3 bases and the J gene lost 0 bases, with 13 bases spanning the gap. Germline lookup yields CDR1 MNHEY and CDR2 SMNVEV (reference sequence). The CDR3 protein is CASSFISFGSTDTQYF. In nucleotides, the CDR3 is TGTGCCAGCAGTTTTATCTCGTTCGGGAGCACAGATACGCAGTATTTT.